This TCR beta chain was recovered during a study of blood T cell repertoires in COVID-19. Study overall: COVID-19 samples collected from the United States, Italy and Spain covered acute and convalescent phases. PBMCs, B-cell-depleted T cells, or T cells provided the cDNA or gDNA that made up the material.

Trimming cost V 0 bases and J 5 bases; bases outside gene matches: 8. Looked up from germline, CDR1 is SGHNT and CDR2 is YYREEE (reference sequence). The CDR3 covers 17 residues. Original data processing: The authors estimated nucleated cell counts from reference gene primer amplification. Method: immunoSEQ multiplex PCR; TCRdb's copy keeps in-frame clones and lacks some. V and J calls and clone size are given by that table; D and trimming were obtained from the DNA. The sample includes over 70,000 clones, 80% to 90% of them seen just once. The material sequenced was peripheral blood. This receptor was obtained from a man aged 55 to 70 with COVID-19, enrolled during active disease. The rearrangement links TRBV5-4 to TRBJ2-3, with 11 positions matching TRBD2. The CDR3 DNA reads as TGTGCCAGCAGCTTGGGATCGGTAGCGGGAGGGCTAGATACGCAGTATTTT. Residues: CASSLGSVAGGLDTQYF.